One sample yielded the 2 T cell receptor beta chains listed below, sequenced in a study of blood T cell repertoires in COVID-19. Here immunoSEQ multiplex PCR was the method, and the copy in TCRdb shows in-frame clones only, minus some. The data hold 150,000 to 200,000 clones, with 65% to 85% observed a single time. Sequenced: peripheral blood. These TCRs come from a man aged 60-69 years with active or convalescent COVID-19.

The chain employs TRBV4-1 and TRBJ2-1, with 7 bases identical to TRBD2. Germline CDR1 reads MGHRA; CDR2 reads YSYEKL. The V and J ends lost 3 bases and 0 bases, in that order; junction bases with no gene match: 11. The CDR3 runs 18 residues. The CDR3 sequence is CASSHQRGGRDSYNEQFF. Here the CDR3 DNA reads TGCGCCAGCAGCCACCAACGGGGAGGGCGGGACTCCTACAATGAGCAGTTCTTC.

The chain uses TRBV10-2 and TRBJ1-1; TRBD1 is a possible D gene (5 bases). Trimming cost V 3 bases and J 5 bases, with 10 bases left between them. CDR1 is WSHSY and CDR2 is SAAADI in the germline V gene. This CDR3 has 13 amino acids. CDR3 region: CASSDAGVTEAFF. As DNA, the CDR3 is TGCGCCAGCAGTGATGCGGGGGTGACTGAAGCTTTCTTT.